Sequencing of this T cell receptor beta chain was carried out in a study of blood T cell repertoires in COVID-19. Sequenced by immunoSEQ multiplex PCR; TCRdb stores in-frame clones only, minus some. Altogether about 200,000 clones are present, 75% to 85% being singletons, with the ten largest covering 12%. V was clipped by 6 bases and J by 0 bases, with 6 bases between them. The CDR3 runs to 12 residues. The germline V gene encodes CDR1 WSHSY and CDR2 SAAADI. The genes are TRBV10-2 and TRBJ2-7; D possibly corresponds to TRBD2 (6 bases). The TCR originated in a man aged 40-49 years who had recovered from COVID-19. The sample comprised PBMCs or T cells enriched from blood (not recorded which). The DNA of the CDR3 is TGCGCCAGCAGCGGGAGCTCCTACGAGCAGTACTTC. Protein: CASSGSSYEQYF.